The 3 T cell receptor beta chains reported below all come from one sample, sequenced in a study of T-cell reconstitution after alpha-beta-depleted transplantation in children. As it was prepared, the TCRbeta library received unique molecular identifiers. TCRdb recomputed calls from the PCR reads with MiXCR, one row per CDR3 protein. This sample has approximately 520,000 distinct CDR3 sequences, with 32% found just once. The material sequenced was PBMCs from the stem cell graft donor, taken from the stem cell graft. The source is a human donor who donated a stem cell graft to a child with aplastic anemia.

In this sample, this clonotype turned up a few times. The chain has TRBV20-1 and TRBJ1-2, with TRBD1 matching 8 bases. Germline CDR1 DFQATT, CDR2 SNEGSKA (reference sequence). Trimming cost V 0 bases and J 4 bases; bases outside gene matches: 7. The CDR3 runs to 15 residues. The CDR3 DNA follows: TGCAGTGCTAGAGATCTCGGACAGGGAGGCTATGGCTACACCTTC. The encoded protein is CSARDLGQGGYGYTF.

Only a few counts were recorded for this clonotype. The chain is built from TRBV5-4 and TRBJ2-7, with TRBD2 as a possible D gene (5 bases). This CDR3 contains 13 residues. Trimming stripped 4 bases from V and 6 bases from J, with 14 bases between. The germline V gene encodes CDR1 SGHNT and CDR2 YYREEE (reference sequence). The DNA for the CDR3 is TGTGCCAGCAGCGCCGGACGGGCGGGCGAGCAGTACGTC. Translating it yields CASSAGRAGEQYV.

Concerning this clonotype: Given a much more abundant clone one base away, this may be a read error. This rearrangement joins TRBV29-1 to TRBJ2-5, with D perhaps matching TRBD1 or TRBD2 (6 bases each). The germline gives CDR1 SQVTM, CDR2 ANQGSEA. Trimming took 5 bases from V and 5 from J, leaving 12 bases between them. The CDR3 is made up of 12 amino acids. The CDR3 bases are TGCAGCGTTAAGGGGGGACGGGAGACCCAGTACTTC. Translating it yields CSVKGGRETQYF.